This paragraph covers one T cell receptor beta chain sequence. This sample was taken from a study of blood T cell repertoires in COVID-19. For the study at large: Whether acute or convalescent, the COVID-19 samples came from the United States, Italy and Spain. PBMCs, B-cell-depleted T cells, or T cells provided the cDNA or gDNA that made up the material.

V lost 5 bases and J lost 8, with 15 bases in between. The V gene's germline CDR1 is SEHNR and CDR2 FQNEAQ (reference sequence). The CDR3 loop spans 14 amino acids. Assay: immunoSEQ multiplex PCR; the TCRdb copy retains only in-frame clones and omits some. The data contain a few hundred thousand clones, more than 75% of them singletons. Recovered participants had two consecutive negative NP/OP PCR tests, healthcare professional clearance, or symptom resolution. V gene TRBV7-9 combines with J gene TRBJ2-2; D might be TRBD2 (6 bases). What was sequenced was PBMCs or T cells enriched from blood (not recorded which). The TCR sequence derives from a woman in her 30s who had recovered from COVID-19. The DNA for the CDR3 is TGTGCCAGCAGCGGGACTTTAAAGGGAGGGGAGCTGTTTTTT. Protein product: CASSGTLKGGELFF. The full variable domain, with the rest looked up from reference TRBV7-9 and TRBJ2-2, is DTGVSQNPRHKITKRGQNVTFRCDPISEHNRLYWYRQTLGQGPEFLTYFQNEAQLEKSRLLSDRFSAERPKGSFSTLEIQRTEQGDSAMYLCASSGTLKGGELFFGEGSRLTVL.